Described below is a single T cell receptor beta chain sequence and its context. Trimming left V 3 bases short and J 7 bases short, with 11 bases between. From germline, CDR1 is SGDLS and CDR2 YYNGEE. This CDR3 has 14 amino acids. These data come from a study of blood T cell repertoires in COVID-19. About the study: The United States, Italy and Spain were the sources of the acute and convalescent COVID-19 samples. PBMCs, B-cell-depleted T cells, or T cells were the source of the cDNA or gDNA that made up the material.

In the source study's methods: Cell counts per sample came from amplifying reference gene primers. The assay was immunoSEQ multiplex PCR, and TCRdb's table has in-frame clones only and misses some. That table is the source of V, J and clone size, and D and trimming were worked out from the DNA. The data contain hundreds of thousands of clones, around 85% of them singletons. This chain connects TRBV9 to TRBJ1-6; tentatively, D is TRBD1 (5 bases). The receptor was derived from a woman aged 18-29 years with acute or convalescent COVID-19. Sequencing was done on a sample of peripheral blood. The CDR3 DNA is TGTGCCAGCAGCGGAGCAGGGAACAATTCACCCCTCCACTTT. Translating gives CASSGAGNNSPLHF.